This T cell receptor beta chain was obtained from a study of cytomegalovirus exposure and HLA in healthy donors. Amplification used 60 Vbeta primers and 13 Jbeta primers. Clones were read by immunoSEQ multiplex PCR, and TCRdb kept only the in-frame ones, dropping some. The table records 100,000 to 150,000 clones, roughly 79% of them present only once. The CDR3 runs 14 residues. Germline V CDR1 and CDR2: MNHEY, SVGAGI. The V and J ends lost 6 bases and 1 base, in that order; junction bases with no gene match: 5. A few counts support this clone. The chain links TRBV6-5 to TRBJ1-1, with 7 bases lining up with TRBD1. The specimen sequenced was PBMCs. The TCR sequence derives from a middle-aged woman in good health and CMV-seronegative. DNA for the CDR3: TGTGCCAGCAGAGTCGGACAGGAGAACACTGAAGCTTTCTTT. The encoded protein is CASRVGQENTEAFF.